These 15 T cell receptor beta chains were sequenced from one sample in a study of blood T cell repertoires in COVID-19. Produced via immunoSEQ multiplex PCR; TCRdb's table is partial and in-frame only. The sample records roughly 290,000 clones, 85% to 90% being singletons. Sequencing was carried out using PBMCs or T cells enriched from blood (not recorded which). These receptor sequences come from a woman under 30 with acute COVID-19.

The rearrangement links TRBV28 to TRBJ2-7; 11 nucleotides line up with TRBD2. V was pared by 6 bases and J by 6 bases, with 7 bases of the junction left unmatched. The length of the CDR3 is 14 residues. The germline CDR1 and CDR2 sequences are MDHEN and SYDVKM. The CDR3 here is CASSSTSGGFEQYF. The CDR3 DNA follows: TGTGCCAGCAGCTCAACTAGCGGGGGCTTCGAGCAGTACTTC.

The V gene is TRBV5-4, the J gene TRBJ2-5; D remains unclear. V gave up 0 bases and J gave up 3 bases, with 6 bases separating them. Per germline, CDR1 SGHNT and CDR2 YYREEE (reference sequence). There are 13 residues in the CDR3. The CDR3 is CASSLGPKETQYF. The CDR3 DNA reads TGTGCCAGCAGCTTGGGGCCCAAAGAGACCCAGTACTTC.

This clone was seen only a few times. The J gene is TRBJ1-2, the V gene TRBV5-4, with 7 bases aligning to TRBD1. From germline, CDR1 is SGHNT and CDR2 YYREEE (reference sequence). The junction had 2 bases not matched to a gene; V was cut back by 3 bases and J by 3 bases. The CDR3 covers 13 residues. This CDR3 reads CASSYTGDYGYTF. As DNA, the CDR3 is TGTGCCAGCAGCTATACAGGGGACTATGGCTACACCTTC.

This chain connects TRBV11-3 to TRBJ2-2, with D unresolved. There are 13 residues in the CDR3. Trimming cost V 5 bases and J 3 bases, with 7 bases left between them. Germline lookup yields CDR1 SGHNT and CDR2 YENEEA. Written as DNA, the CDR3 is TGTGCCAGCAGCCCATTTTACACCGGGGAGCTGTTTTTT. Translation: CASSPFYTGELFF.

V usage is TRBV5-8 and J usage is TRBJ2-7, with TRBD1 matching 8 bases. Per the germline V gene, CDR1 is SGHTS and CDR2 is YDEGEE. V lost 2 bases, J lost 2 bases, and 6 bases stayed unmatched. The CDR3 length is 15 residues. The CDR3 sequence: CASSFGQGSTYEQYF. CDR3 coding DNA: TGTGCCAGCAGCTTTGGACAGGGTTCAACCTACGAGCAGTACTTC.

The chain has TRBV11-2 and TRBJ2-5, with 9 nucleotides matching TRBD1. Germline V gene sequence: CDR1 SGHAT, CDR2 FQNNGV. The V segment lost 2 bases and the J segment 5 bases; nucleotides outside the gene matches: 3. The CDR3 has 14 residues. The CDR3 loop reads CASSLHRGRETQYF. The CDR3, as DNA: TGTGCCAGCAGCTTACACAGGGGGCGGGAGACCCAGTACTTC.

This clone appeared many times. J is TRBJ2-7 and V is TRBV7-9; 8 nucleotides align to TRBD1. The germline V gene encodes CDR1 SEHNR and CDR2 FQNEAQ (reference sequence). The CDR3 spans 13 residues. Unmatched junction bases numbered 4, after V lost 2 bases and J lost 7 bases. This CDR3 reads CASSLQGAGEQYF. As DNA, the CDR3 is TGTGCCAGCAGCTTACAGGGGGCGGGTGAGCAGTACTTC. Variable domain in full (rest from reference TRBV7-9 and TRBJ2-7): DTGVSQNPRHKITKRGQNVTFRCDPISEHNRLYWYRQTLGQGPEFLTYFQNEAQLEKSRLLSDRFSAERPKGSFSTLEIQRTEQGDSAMYLCASSLQGAGEQYFGPGTRLTVT.

V is TRBV9 and J is TRBJ2-5, with 16 bases fitting TRBD2. The V gene's germline CDR1 is SGDLS and CDR2 YYNGEE. The CDR3 has 23 residues. V was clipped by 0 bases and J by 1 base; unmatched bases: 18. The CDR3 bases are TGTGCCAGCAGCGTAGAGCCCGCCTTGGGACTAGCGGGAGGGAGGGAAGTCCAAGAGACCCAGTACTTC. This translates into CASSVEPALGLAGGREVQETQYF.

The rearrangement uses TRBV5-4 and TRBJ2-1, with TRBD2 matching 7 bases. CDR1 and CDR2 from the germline V gene are SGHNT and YYREEE (reference sequence). V was pared by 0 bases and J by 10 bases, with 10 bases of the junction left unmatched. The CDR3 consists of 15 residues. CDR3 in DNA: TGTGCCAGCAGCTTGGGTTTGACTCCCGGGAGGGAGCAGTTCTTC. Encoded protein: CASSLGLTPGREQFF. The full variable domain, rest sourced from reference TRBV5-4 and TRBJ2-1, is ETGVTQSPTHLIKTRGQQVTLRCSSQSGHNTVSWYQQALGQGPQFIFQYYREEENGRGNFPPRFSGLQFPNYSSELNVNALELDDSALYLCASSLGLTPGREQFFGPGTRLTVL.

This clone has more than one count but fewer than ten. V usage is TRBV27 and J usage is TRBJ2-5; D uncertain. There are 13 residues in the CDR3. V was pared by 5 bases and J by 4 bases, with 11 bases between. CDR1 MNHEY and CDR2 SMNVEV come from the germline V gene (reference sequence). The CDR3, as DNA: TGTGCCAGCAGTACCCGACCGGGAGAGACCCAGTACTTC. This translates into CASSTRPGETQYF.

CDR3 in DNA: TGCGCCAGCAGCCAAGATTCAGTGAGAAGTAGCTCACCCCTCCACTTT. Translation: CASSQDSVRSSSPLHF. V and J are TRBV4-3 and TRBJ1-6; D remains ambiguous. CDR1 is LGHNA and CDR2 is YSLEER in the germline V gene. The CDR3 spans 16 residues. Trimming shortened V by 0 bases and J by 10 bases, and 16 bases separated the two germline ends.

CDR3 bases: TGTGCCAGCAGGCCGGTGGGACTCCGTACCTACGAGCAGTACTTC. This codes for CASRPVGLRTYEQYF. The V call is TRBV2, the J call TRBJ2-7; a possible D gene is TRBD2 (6 bases). CDR3 length: 15 residues. Trimming removed 6 bases from V and 2 bases from J, with 17 bases in between. Germline V gives CDR1 SNHLY, CDR2 FYNNEI.

The genes are TRBV19 and TRBJ2-7; TRBD1 might be the D (6 bases). V lost 3 bases to trimming and J lost 5 bases, with 17 bases between them. Per germline, CDR1 LNHDA and CDR2 SQIVND (reference sequence). The CDR3 consists of 15 residues. The DNA of the CDR3 is TGTGCCAGTAGTATTCAGGGGCCAGGGGCGGACGAGCAGTACTTC. Translating it yields CASSIQGPGADEQYF.

The chain couples TRBV3-1 (or the pseudogene TRBV3-2) to TRBJ2-5; 8 bases agree with TRBD1. V lost 4 bases and J lost 3; bases outside the gene matches: 1. The CDR3 contains 13 residues. Per germline, CDR1 LGHDT and CDR2 YNNKEL (reference sequence). CDR3 amino acids: CASSLDREETQYF. The CDR3 region has the DNA TGTGCCAGCAGCCTGGACAGGGAAGAGACCCAGTACTTC.

This chain links TRBV19 with TRBJ2-7, with TRBD1 matching 8 bases. This CDR3 has 15 residues. The V segment lost 5 bases and the J segment 3 bases; nucleotides outside the gene matches: 9. Germline CDR1 LNHDA, CDR2 SQIVND (reference sequence). CDR3 sequence (DNA): TGTGCCAGTAGTGACCCGGGACAGGCGAACTACGAGCAGTACTTC. As protein: CASSDPGQANYEQYF.